The sequence of this TCR beta chain was determined in a study of follicular helper T cells after annual influenza vaccination. Noted time point: 2014-2015 season, pre-vaccination. Excluded were substance abuse, HIV/AIDS, active cancer, immunomodulatory drugs and active illness. The V gene's germline CDR1 is MNHNS and CDR2 SASEGT. The V end was cut by 2 bases, the J end by 7 bases, with 11 bases between. CDR3 length: 13 residues. The table came from immunoSEQ multiplex PCR; TCRdb's copy has only in-frame clones and leaves some out. This table holds some 9,000 clones, roughly 79% found once. V is TRBV6-1 and J is TRBJ1-2, with D possibly being TRBD1 (5 bases). This specimen was CXCR5+ CD38- circulating T follicular helper cells from blood, taken on the day of influenza vaccination. As for subset: circulating Tfh, non-naive CD4+CXCR5+PD-1+ (ICOS+CD38+ or ICOS-CD38-). The receptor was derived from an adult who received the influenza vaccine. The CDR3 nucleotides read TGTGCCAGCAGTGAACTTGAAGGGGCTGGCTACACCTTC. This codes for CASSELEGAGYTF.